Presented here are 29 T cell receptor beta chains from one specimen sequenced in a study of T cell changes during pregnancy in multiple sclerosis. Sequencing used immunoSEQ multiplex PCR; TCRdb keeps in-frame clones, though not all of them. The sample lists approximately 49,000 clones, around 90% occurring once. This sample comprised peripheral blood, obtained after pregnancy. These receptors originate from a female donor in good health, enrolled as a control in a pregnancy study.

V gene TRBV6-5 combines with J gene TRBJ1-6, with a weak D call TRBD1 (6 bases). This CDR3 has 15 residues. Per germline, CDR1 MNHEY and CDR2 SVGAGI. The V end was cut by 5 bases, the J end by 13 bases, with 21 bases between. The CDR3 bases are TGTGCCAGCAGTCGGAGTCGGGGGGGCATTTCCCCCCTCCACTTT. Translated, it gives CASSRSRGGISPLHF.

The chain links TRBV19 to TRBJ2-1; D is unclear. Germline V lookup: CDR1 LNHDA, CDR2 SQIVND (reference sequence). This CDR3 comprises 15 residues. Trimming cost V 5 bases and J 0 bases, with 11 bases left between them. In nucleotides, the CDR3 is TGTGCCAGTAGTTCGTCGGTGAGCTCCTACAATGAGCAGTTCTTC. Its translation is CASSSSVSSYNEQFF.

The CDR3 DNA reads as TGTGCCAGCAGCTACAGGGGGCGCCAAGAGACCCAGTACTTC. Translation gives CASSYRGRQETQYF. The chain uses TRBV7-2 and TRBJ2-5; 9 bases match TRBD1. In germline, CDR1 is SGHTA, CDR2 FQGNSA. J gave up 1 base and V 4 bases, and 1 base lay outside the gene matches. CDR3 size: 14 residues.

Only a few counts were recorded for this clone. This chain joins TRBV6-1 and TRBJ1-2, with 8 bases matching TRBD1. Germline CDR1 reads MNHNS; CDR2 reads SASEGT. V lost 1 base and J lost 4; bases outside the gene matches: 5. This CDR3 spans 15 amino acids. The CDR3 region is CASSEVPGQGYGYTF. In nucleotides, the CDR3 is TGTGCCAGCAGTGAAGTTCCCGGACAGGGCTATGGCTACACCTTC.

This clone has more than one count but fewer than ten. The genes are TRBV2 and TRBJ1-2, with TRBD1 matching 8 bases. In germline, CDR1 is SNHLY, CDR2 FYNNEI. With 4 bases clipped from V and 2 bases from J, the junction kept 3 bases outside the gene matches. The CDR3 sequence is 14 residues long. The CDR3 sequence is CASSVGQGNYGYTF. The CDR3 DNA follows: TGTGCCAGCAGTGTAGGACAGGGCAACTATGGCTACACCTTC.

This chain's CDR3 is CASSEFAGGNSPLHF. The CDR3 DNA is TGTGCCAGCAGTGAATTCGCCGGGGGTAATTCACCCCTCCACTTT. This chain uses TRBV25-1 with TRBJ1-6; a possible D gene is TRBD1 (5 bases). Germline V lookup: CDR1 MGHDK, CDR2 SYGVNS. The CDR3 totals 15 residues. Trimming removed 1 base at V and 6 bases at J, with 10 bases between.

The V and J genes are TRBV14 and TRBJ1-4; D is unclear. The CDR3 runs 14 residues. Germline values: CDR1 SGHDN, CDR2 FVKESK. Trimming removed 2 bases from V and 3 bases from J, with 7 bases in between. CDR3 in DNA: TGTGCCAGCAGCCAACGGGGAGCTAATGAAAAACTGTTTTTT. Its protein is CASSQRGANEKLFF.

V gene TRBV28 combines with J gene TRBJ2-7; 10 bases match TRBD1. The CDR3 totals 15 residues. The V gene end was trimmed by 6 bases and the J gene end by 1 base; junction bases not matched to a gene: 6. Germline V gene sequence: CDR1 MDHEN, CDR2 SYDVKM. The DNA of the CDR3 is TGTGCCAGCAGCCCGACAGGGGGCGGATCCTACGAGCAGTACTTC. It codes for CASSPTGGGSYEQYF.

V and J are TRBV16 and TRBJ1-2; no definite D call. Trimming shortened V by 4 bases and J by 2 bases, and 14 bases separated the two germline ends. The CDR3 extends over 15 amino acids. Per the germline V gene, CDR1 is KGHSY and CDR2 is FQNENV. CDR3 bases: TGTGCCAGCAGCCTTCGCCTAGATGGAAACTATGGCTACACCTTC. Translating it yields CASSLRLDGNYGYTF.

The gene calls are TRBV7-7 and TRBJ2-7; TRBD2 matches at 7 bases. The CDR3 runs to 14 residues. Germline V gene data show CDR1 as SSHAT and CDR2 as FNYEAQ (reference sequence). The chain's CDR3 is CASGTGRSSYEQYF. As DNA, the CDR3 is TGTGCTAGCGGCACCGGGAGGAGCTCCTACGAGCAGTACTTC.

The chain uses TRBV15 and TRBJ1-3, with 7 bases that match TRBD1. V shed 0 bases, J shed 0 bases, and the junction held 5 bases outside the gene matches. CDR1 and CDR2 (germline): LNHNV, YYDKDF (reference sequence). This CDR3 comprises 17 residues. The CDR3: CATSRDKGANSGNTIYF. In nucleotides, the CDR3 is TGTGCCACCAGCAGAGATAAGGGGGCCAACTCTGGAAACACCATATATTTT.

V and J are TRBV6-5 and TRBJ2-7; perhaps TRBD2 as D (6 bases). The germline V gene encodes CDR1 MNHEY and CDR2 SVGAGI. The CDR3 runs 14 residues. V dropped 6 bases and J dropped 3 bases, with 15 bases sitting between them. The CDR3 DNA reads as TGTGCCAGCAGGTCTGGAGGGGCCGACTACGAGCAGTACTTC. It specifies CASRSGGADYEQYF.

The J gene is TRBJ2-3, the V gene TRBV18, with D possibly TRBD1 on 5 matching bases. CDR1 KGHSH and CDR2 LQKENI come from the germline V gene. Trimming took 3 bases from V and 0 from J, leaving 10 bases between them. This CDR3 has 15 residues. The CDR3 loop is CASSPQGTSTDTQYF. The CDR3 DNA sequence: TGTGCCAGCTCACCTCAGGGTACTAGCACAGATACGCAGTATTTT.

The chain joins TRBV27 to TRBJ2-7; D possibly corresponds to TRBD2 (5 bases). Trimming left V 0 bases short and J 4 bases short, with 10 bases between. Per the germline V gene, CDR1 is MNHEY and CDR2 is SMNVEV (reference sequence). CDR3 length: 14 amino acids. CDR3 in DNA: TGTGCCAGCAGTTTATCTCCCGGGATATACGAGCAGTACTTC. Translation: CASSLSPGIYEQYF.

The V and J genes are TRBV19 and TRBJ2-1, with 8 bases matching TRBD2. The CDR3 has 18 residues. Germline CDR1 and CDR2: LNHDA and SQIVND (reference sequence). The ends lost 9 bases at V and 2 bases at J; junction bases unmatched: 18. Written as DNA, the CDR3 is TGTGCCAGCGAGCACGGGACTAGGTCCTTCACAACCTACAATGAGCAGTTCTTC. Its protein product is CASEHGTRSFTTYNEQFF.

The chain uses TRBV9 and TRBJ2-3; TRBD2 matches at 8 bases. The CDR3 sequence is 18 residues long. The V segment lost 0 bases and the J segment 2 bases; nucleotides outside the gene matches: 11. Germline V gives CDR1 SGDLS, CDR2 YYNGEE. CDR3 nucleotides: TGTGCCAGCAGCGTAGCACGGGAGGGCCTTCGTCCCACAGATACGCAGTATTTT. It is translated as CASSVAREGLRPTDTQYF.

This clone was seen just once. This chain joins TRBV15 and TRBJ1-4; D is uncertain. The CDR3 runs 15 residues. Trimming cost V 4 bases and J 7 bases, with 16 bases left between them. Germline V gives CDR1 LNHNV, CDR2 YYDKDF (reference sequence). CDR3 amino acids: CATSTSGMGGEKLFF. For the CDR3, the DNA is TGTGCCACCAGCACCAGCGGAATGGGAGGTGAAAAACTGTTTTTT.

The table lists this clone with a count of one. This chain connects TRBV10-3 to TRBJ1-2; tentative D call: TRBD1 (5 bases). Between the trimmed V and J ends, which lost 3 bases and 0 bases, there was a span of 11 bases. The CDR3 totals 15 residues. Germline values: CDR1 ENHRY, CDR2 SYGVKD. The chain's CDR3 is CAISDGGVSNYGYTF. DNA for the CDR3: TGTGCCATCAGTGATGGGGGGGTCTCTAACTATGGCTACACCTTC.

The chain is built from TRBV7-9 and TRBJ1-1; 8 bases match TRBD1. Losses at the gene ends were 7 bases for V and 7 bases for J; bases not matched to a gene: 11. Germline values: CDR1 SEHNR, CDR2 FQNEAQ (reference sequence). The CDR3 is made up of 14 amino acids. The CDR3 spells CASMDRSGQVEAFF. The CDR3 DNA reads TGTGCCAGCATGGACCGTTCGGGACAGGTTGAAGCTTTCTTT.

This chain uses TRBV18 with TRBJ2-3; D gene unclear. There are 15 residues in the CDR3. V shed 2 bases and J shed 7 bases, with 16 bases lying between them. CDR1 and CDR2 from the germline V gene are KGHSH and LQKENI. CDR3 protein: CASSPLPGSEYTQYF. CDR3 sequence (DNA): TGTGCCAGCTCACCATTACCTGGAAGCGAGTATACGCAGTATTTT.

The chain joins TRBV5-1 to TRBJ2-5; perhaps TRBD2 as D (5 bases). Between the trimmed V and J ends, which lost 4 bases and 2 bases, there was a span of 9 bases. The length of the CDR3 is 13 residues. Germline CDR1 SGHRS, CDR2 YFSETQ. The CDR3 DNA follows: TGCGCCAGCAGCCCGGACTTGCAAGAGACCCAGTACTTC. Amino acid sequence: CASSPDLQETQYF.

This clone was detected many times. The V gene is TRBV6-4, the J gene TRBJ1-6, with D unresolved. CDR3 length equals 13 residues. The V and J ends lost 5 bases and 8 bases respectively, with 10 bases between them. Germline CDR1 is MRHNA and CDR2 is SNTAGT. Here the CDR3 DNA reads TGTGCCAGCAGTAGAACCGCAGATTCACCCCTCCACTTT. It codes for CASSRTADSPLHF.

This chain's CDR3 is CASSHRGSQTLSYEQYF. The CDR3, as DNA: TGTGCCAGCAGCCACCGGGGGAGCCAAACCCTCTCCTACGAGCAGTACTTC. The V and J genes are TRBV4-2 and TRBJ2-7; TRBD2 might be the D (6 bases). Germline assignment: CDR1 LGHNA and CDR2 YNFKEQ. Between the trimmed V and J ends, which lost 3 bases and 0 bases, there was a span of 18 bases. The CDR3 has 17 residues.

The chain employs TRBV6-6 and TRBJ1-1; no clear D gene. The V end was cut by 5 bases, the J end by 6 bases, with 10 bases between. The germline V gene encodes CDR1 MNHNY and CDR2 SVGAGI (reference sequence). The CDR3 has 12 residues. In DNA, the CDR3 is TGTGCCAGCAGTCGGGAAGGGCCTGAAGCTTTCTTT. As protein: CASSREGPEAFF.

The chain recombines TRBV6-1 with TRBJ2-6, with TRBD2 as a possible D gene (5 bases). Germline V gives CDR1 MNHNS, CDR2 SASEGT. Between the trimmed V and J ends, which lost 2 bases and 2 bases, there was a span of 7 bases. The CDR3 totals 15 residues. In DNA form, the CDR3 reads TGTGCCAGCAGTGAATCGGGGACTGGGGCCAACGTCCTGACTTTC. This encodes CASSESGTGANVLTF.

The CDR3 is CASSLDRGTTEAFF. In DNA form, the CDR3 reads TGTGCCAGCAGTTTAGACAGGGGGACCACTGAAGCTTTCTTT. V gene TRBV27 combines with J gene TRBJ1-1; 9 bases match TRBD1. J gave up 4 bases and V 2 bases, and 2 bases lay outside the gene matches. This CDR3 spans 14 amino acids. Germline-derived CDR1 and CDR2 are MNHEY and SMNVEV (reference sequence).

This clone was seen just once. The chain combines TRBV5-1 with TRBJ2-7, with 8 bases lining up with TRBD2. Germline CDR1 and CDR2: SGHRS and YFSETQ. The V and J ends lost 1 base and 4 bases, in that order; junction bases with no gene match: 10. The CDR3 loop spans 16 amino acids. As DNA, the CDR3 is TGCGCCAGCAGCTTGTCAGCGGGAGCTTTAAGGTACGAGCAGTACTTC. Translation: CASSLSAGALRYEQYF.

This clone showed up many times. The CDR3 DNA is TGTGCCAGCTCACCATTAGCAGGGGGGATGAACACTGAAGCTTTCTTT. Amino acids: CASSPLAGGMNTEAFF. V is TRBV18 and J is TRBJ1-1; 7 bases align to TRBD1. This CDR3 region has 16 residues. CDR1 is KGHSH, CDR2 LQKENI, per germline. V lost 2 bases and J lost 0; bases outside the gene matches: 6.

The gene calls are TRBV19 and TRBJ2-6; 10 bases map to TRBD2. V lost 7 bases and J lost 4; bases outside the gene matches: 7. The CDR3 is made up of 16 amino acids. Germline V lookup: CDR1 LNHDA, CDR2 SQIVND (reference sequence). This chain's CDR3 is CASTEAGGPGANVLTF. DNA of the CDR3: TGTGCCAGTACCGAAGCGGGGGGGCCAGGGGCCAACGTCCTGACTTTC.